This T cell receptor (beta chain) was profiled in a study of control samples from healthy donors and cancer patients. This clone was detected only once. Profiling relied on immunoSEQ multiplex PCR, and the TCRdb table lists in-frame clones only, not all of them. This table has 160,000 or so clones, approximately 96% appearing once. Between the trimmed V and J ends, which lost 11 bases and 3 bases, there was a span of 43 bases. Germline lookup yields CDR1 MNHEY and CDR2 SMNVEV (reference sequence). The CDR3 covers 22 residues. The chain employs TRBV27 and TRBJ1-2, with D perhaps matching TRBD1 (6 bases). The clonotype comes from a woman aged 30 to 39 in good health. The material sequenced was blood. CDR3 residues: CALTDRIGSPYSRKARYYGYTF. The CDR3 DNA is TGTGCCCTGACCGACAGGATAGGGTCCCCATATTCACGGAAGGCCCGATACTATGGCTACACCTTC.